The rows below give T cell receptor beta chains drawn from one sample of a study of shared T cell receptors in the human thymus. Here immunoSEQ multiplex PCR was the method, and the copy in TCRdb shows in-frame clones only, minus some. The sample has tens of thousands of clones, more than 90% seen once. The sequenced material came from thymocytes. All receptors derive from a human donor. Each CDR3 is given without its conserved first and last residue. D genes are given only for firm matches. Only part of the rows carry a size: once, few, many, or a class if the clone is expanded.

d_gene | j_gene | v_gene | abundance | CDR3aa
NA | TRBJ2-5 | TRBV4-1 | NA | ASSQGQAYGQETQY
NA | TRBJ1-6 | TRBV5-4 | NA | ASSLGGAVNSPLH
NA | TRBJ1-2 | TRBV7-9 | NA | ASSLEELTNYGYT
TRBD1 | TRBJ2-5 | TRBV2 | NA | ASSKGQLQETQY
NA | TRBJ1-3 | TRBV21-1 | NA | ASSKGRDSWGGNTIY
NA | TRBJ1-1 | TRBV5-4 | NA | ASSLGQGVNTEAF
NA | TRBJ1-4 | TRBV29-1 | NA | SVELGATNEKLF
TRBD1 | TRBJ1-2 | TRBV9 | NA | ASSVSGQGSYGYT
NA | TRBJ1-3 | TRBV7-2 | NA | ASSLGGLLGNTIY
TRBD2 | TRBJ2-3 | TRBV27 | NA | ASSLSRYGGGSTDTQY
NA | TRBJ1-1 | TRBV6-5 | once | ASSYDKGGEEAF
NA | TRBJ2-4 | TRBV7-9 | NA | ASSYLPGAKNIQY
TRBD1 | TRBJ1-2 | TRBV6-5 | NA | ASSYSKGAYGYT
TRBD2 | TRBJ2-1 | TRBV15 | NA | ATSTGLAGDNEQF
TRBD2 | TRBJ2-7 | TRBV5-6 | NA | ASSLGLAGPYEQY
NA | TRBJ1-1 | TRBV11-2 | NA | ASSFKGTNTEAF
NA | TRBJ1-2 | TRBV11-1 | NA | ASSPRRSGVTYGYT
TRBD1 | TRBJ1-5 | TRBV12-5 | NA | ASGHSGTDSNQPQH
TRBD2 | TRBJ2-3 | TRBV4-2 | NA | ASSRRGAGLHTDTQY
NA | TRBJ1-1 | TRBV19 | NA | ASSGQGSLNTEAF
NA | TRBJ2-4 | TRBV7-2 | NA | ASRTALSLLAKNIQY
NA | TRBJ1-6 | TRBV13 | NA | ASSRGGSPLH
NA | TRBJ2-1 | TRBV18 | once | ASSPSSRANEQF
TRBD1 | TRBJ2-7 | TRBV19 | few | ASSCSYRGSSYEQY
TRBD2 | TRBJ2-1 | TRBV12-5 | NA | ASGLVLSSGGLYNEQF
TRBD1 | TRBJ1-3 | TRBV4-2 | once | ASSQDRDRGILSGNTIY
NA | TRBJ2-3 | TRBV7-2 | NA | ASSLASPPAPDTQY
TRBD2 | TRBJ2-1 | TRBV10-3 | NA | AISKSGGAIHEQF
NA | TRBJ1-1 | TRBV5-4 | once | ASSLTGRGMNTEAF
NA | TRBJ1-6 | TRBV6-1 | NA | ASSEMALH
NA | TRBJ1-1 | TRBV6-4 | NA | ASICWGRRNTEAF
NA | TRBJ2-7 | TRBV27 | once | ASSSWPGSYEQY
NA | TRBJ1-4 | TRBV5-1 | NA | ASSLRVGGNEKLF
TRBD1 | TRBJ2-4 | TRBV4-1 | NA | ASRDRKNIQY
TRBD1 | TRBJ1-3 | TRBV7-9 | once | ASSSGGFSGNTIY
NA | TRBJ1-1 | TRBV27 | once | ASSLIGPLGRANTEAF
NA | TRBJ1-2 | TRBV23-1 | NA | ASTWGYT
TRBD1 | TRBJ1-4 | TRBV28 | NA | ASRPGTGSPTNEKLF
NA | TRBJ2-2 | TRBV18 | NA | ASSPLLLRGDTGELF
NA | TRBJ1-4 | TRBV6-5 | NA | ASSSRGREFEKLF
TRBD1 | TRBJ2-7 | TRBV27 | NA | ASSLSTRGRPYEQY
NA | TRBJ1-2 | TRBV29-1 | NA | SVEDVGDGYT
NA | TRBJ1-1 | TRBV14 | few | ASSHGMTKEAF
NA | TRBJ1-2 | TRBV11-2 | NA | ASSLGRDNYGYT
TRBD1 | TRBJ1-4 | TRBV4-3 | NA | ASSHNWGTGVNEKLF
NA | TRBJ1-1 | TRBV5-1 | NA | ASSLAAYMNTEAF
NA | TRBJ1-2 | TRBV4-3 | NA | ASSQDLGEVRGYT
TRBD1 | TRBJ2-3 | TRBV5-1 | NA | ASSLEGTGVMDTQY
NA | TRBJ2-4 | TRBV4-2 | NA | ASSQPGLAKNIQY
NA | TRBJ2-4 | TRBV18 | NA | ASSPHGSFPLGKNIQY
NA | TRBJ1-1 | TRBV4-1 | NA | ASSQGRTKNTEAF
TRBD1 | TRBJ1-5 | TRBV4-1 | few | ASSEGGQGTYSNQPQH
TRBD2 | TRBJ2-2 | TRBV4-2 | NA | ASSLLRRGGRELF
TRBD1 | TRBJ2-5 | TRBV27 | NA | ASSLKRDSTQETQY
NA | TRBJ2-1 | TRBV12-2 | once | ASRLSGWQRGENSNPYNEQF
NA | TRBJ2-7 | TRBV19 | NA | ASSITGNPYEQY
TRBD1 | TRBJ1-1 | TRBV19 | NA | ASRGTGNTEAF
NA | TRBJ2-3 | TRBV19 | few | ASSYGLADTQY